This T cell receptor beta chain comes out of a study of blood T cell repertoires in COVID-19. Turning to the study itself: Material from acute and convalescent COVID-19 was sourced from the United States, Italy and Spain. Sources were T cells, B-cell-depleted T cells, or PBMCs; the material itself was cDNA or gDNA.

The V gene's germline CDR1 is KGHSH and CDR2 LQKENI. J gave up 4 bases and V 3 bases, and 1 base lay outside the gene matches. The CDR3 contains 13 residues. Original data processing: Amplified reference gene primers provided the basis for estimating nucleated cell counts. Some clones are missing from TCRdb's copy, which holds only in-frame ones; the method was immunoSEQ multiplex PCR. Clone size and V and J calls were adopted from that table, with D and trimming inferred from the DNA. Of approximately 120,000 clones in the sample, less than 85% were seen once. Sequenced sample: peripheral blood. This receptor was obtained from a woman aged 55-75 years with acute or convalescent COVID-19. The chain has TRBV18 and TRBJ1-1; 8 bases map to TRBD1. The DNA for the CDR3 is TGTGCCAGCTCACCGACAGGGGCCACTGAAGCTTTCTTT. This sequence encodes CASSPTGATEAFF.